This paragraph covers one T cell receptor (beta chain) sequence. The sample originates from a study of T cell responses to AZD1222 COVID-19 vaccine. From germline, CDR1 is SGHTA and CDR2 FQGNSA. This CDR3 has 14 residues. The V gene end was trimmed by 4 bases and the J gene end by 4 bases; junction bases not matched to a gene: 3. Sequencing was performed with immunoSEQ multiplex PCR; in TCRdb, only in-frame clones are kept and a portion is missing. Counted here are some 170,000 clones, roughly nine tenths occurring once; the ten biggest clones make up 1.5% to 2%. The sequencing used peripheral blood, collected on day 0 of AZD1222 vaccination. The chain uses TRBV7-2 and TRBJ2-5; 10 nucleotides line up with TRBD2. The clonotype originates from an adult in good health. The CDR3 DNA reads TGTGCCAGCAGCTCGCGGACTAGCGGAGAGACCCAGTACTTC. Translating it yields CASSSRTSGETQYF.